A selection of T cell receptor beta chains follows, all from one sample in a study of blood T cell repertoires in COVID-19. The method was immunoSEQ multiplex PCR; TCRdb's version includes in-frame clones alone and lacks a portion of them. The repertoire has over 50,000 clones, around 86% of them found once; the top ten carry roughly a tenth. The specimen sequenced was peripheral blood. The source of these receptors is a human donor in a cohort sampled during active COVID-19. Both conserved end residues are part of each CDR3. The D gene is left open where the match is weak. Expanded clones are given a class, and other clones once, few, many or no size at all.

d_call j_call v_call clone_size cdr3_nt cdr3_aa
TRBD1 TRBJ1-5 TRBV30 . TGTGCCTGGAGTGTTAACCGGGACAGGGCCAATCAGCCCCAGCATTTT CAWSVNRDRANQPQHF
. TRBJ1-2 TRBV24-1 . TGTGCCAAAATGACAGATGGCTACACCTTC CAKMTDGYTF
TRBD1 TRBJ1-1 TRBV7-2 . TGTGCCAGCAGCTTCCAAGGGACAGTGAACACTGAAGCTTTCTTT CASSFQGTVNTEAFF
TRBD1 TRBJ2-1 TRBV19 . TGTGCCAGCGGAGAGACAGGGTTGGGTGAGCAGTTCTTC CASGETGLGEQFF
TRBD1 TRBJ1-1 TRBV10-2 . TGCGCCAGCAGTGAGCCACGCCGACGGGGGCTTAGGCTAGGACAGGGGCTAGGAGCTTTCTTT CASSEPRRRGLRLGQGLGAFF
TRBD2 TRBJ2-1 TRBV7-6 . TGTGCCAGCAGCGGGGGACTAGCGGGCAACAATGAGCAGTTCTTC CASSGGLAGNNEQFF
. TRBJ2-7 TRBV5-1 . TGCGCCAGCAGCTTGGGATCTACCTACGAGCAGTACTTC CASSLGSTYEQYF
TRBD1 TRBJ2-7 TRBV7-9 . TGTGCCAGCAGCCTGGACAGGGTGGAGTACGAGCAGTACTTC CASSLDRVEYEQYF
TRBD2 TRBJ2-1 TRBV28 few TGTGCCAGCAGTTTATCCCCTTTCCTCCAACTACTAGCGGGAGCAGGTAGTCGCAATGAGCAGTTCTTC CASSLSPFLQLLAGAGSRNEQFF
. TRBJ2-5 TRBV15 . TGTGCCACCAGCAGAGCTCGACGGGTTCAAGAGACCCAGTACTTC CATSRARRVQETQYF
TRBD1 TRBJ1-1 TRBV19 . TGTGCCAGTAGTACGGACAGGGTGAACACTGAAGCTTTCTTT CASSTDRVNTEAFF
. TRBJ2-7 TRBV9 . TGTGCCAGCAGCGTAGTTCAGAGCCGTCGACTCTCCTACGAGCAGTACTTC CASSVVQSRRLSYEQYF
TRBD2 TRBJ2-3 TRBV19 . TGTGCCAGTAGTACCCGTGAACTAGCGGGAGACCCCACAGATACGCAGTATTTT CASSTRELAGDPTDTQYF
TRBD2 TRBJ2-5 TRBV27 medium-sized TGTGCCAGCAGTTTAGCGGGAGGGAGTTATGGAGAGACCCAGTACTTC CASSLAGGSYGETQYF
. TRBJ2-7 TRBV28 few TGTGCCAGCAGTTTTAATGGTGGCAGGGGCTTTTACGAGCAGTACTTC CASSFNGGRGFYEQYF
. TRBJ2-5 TRBV5-1 . TGCGCCAGCAGCTTGGTAGGACAGCAAGAGACCCAGTACTTC CASSLVGQQETQYF